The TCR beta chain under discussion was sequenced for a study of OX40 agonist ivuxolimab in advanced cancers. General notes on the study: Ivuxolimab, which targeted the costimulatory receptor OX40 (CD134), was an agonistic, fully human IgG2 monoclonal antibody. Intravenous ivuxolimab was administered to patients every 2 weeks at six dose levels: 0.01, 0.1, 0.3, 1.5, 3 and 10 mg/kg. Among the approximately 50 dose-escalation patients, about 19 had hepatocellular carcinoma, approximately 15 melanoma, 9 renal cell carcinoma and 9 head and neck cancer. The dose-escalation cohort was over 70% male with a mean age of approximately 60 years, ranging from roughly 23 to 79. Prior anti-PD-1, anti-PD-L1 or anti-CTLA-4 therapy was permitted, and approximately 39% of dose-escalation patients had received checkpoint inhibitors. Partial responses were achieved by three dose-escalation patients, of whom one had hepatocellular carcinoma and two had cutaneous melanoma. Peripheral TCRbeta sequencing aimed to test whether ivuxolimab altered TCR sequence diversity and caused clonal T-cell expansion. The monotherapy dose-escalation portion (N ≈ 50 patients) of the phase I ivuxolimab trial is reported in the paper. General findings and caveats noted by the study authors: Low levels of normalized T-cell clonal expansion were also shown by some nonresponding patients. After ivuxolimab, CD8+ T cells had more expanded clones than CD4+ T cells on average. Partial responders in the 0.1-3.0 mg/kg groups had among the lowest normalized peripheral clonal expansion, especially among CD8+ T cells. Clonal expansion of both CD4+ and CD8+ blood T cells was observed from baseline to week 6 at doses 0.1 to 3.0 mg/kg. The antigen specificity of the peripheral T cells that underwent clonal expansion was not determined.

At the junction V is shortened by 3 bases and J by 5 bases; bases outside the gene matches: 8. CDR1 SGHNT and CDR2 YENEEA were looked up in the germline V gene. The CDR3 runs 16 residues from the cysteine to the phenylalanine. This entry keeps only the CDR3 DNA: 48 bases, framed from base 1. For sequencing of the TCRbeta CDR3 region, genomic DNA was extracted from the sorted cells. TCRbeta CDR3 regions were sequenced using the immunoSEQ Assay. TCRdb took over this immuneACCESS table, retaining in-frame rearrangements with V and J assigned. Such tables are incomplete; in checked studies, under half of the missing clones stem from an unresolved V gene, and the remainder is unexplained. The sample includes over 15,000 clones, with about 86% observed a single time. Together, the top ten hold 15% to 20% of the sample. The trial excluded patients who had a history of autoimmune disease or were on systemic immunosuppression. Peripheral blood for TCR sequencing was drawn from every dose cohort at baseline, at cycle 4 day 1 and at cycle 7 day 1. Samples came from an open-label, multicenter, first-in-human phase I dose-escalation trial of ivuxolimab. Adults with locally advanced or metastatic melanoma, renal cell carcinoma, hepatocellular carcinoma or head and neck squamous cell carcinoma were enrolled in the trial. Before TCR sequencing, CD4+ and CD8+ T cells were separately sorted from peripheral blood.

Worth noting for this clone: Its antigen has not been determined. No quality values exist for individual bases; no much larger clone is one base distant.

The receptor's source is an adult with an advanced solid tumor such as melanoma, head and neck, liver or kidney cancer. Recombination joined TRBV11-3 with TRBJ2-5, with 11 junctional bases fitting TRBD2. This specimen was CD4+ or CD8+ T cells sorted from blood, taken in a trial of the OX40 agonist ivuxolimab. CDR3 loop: CASSLNLAGGRETQYF. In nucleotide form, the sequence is TGTGCCAGCAGCTTGAATTTAGCGGGAGGGCGGGAGACCCAGTACTTC. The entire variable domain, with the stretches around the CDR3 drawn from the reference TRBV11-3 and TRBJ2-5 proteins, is EAGVVQSPRYKIIEKKQPVAFWCNPISGHNTLYWYLQNLGQGPELLIRYENEEAVDDSQLPKDRFSAERLKGVDSTLKIQPAELGDSAVYLCASSLNLAGGRETQYFGPGTRLLVL.